In its sample, the clone carrying this TCR beta chain was seen a few times. Antigen: not known. V lost 6 bases to trimming and J lost 5 bases, with 10 bases between them. This CDR3 region has 12 residues. The V gene's germline CDR1 is ENHRY and CDR2 SYGVKD. Using a J-beta primer mix together with a sample-barcoded 5' primer, a second PCR was run for roughly 7 to 11 cycles. Tags on each cDNA molecule came from a template-switch adaptor with 12 random nucleotides. Each CDR3 protein gets one entry after TCRdb re-called the 5' RACE reads with MiXCR. The table has about 780,000 distinct CDR3 sequences, around 25% seen once; the top ten hold about 2.9%. This sample was taken from a study of blood T cells in healthy people across ages. Overall study findings and caveats: Comparison with aged donors showed that long-lived donors had more naive CD4+ cells and higher diversity.

This sample also belongs to another study, concerning T cells of mothers and their children. From that report: Samples came from a few healthy Caucasian mothers and their six children. Pairs that are related and pairs that are unrelated have TCR recombination output shaped similarly by thymic selection.

The clonotype was recovered from a boy under 18 in good health. The chain recombines TRBV10-3 with TRBJ2-5; D might be TRBD1 or TRBD2, each matching 5 bases. Input material: blood. In nucleotides, the CDR3 is TGTGCCATCAGGGTAGAGGGGGAGACCCAGTACTTC. Encoded protein: CAIRVEGETQYF.